The T cell receptor beta chain described here comes from a study of cytomegalovirus exposure and HLA in healthy donors. Regarding the study as a whole: TCR beta chain V- and J-gene trimming was linked, in a later analysis, to a missense variant in DCLRE1C.

Primers: 60 Vbeta forward and 13 Jbeta reverse. Clones were sequenced by immunoSEQ multiplex PCR, and TCRdb holds only the in-frame ones, with some missing. The sample holds over 150,000 clones; about 80% are singletons and the top ten take about 2.2%. This CDR3 region has 14 residues. The V gene's germline CDR1 is MDHEN and CDR2 SYDVKM. V trimming: 5 bases; J trimming: 5 bases; junction bases outside the gene matches: 5. A word on this clone: No antigen is known for it.

Sequencing was performed on PBMCs. The chain links TRBV28 to TRBJ2-7, with TRBD1 matching 11 bases. The clonotype originates from a woman under 40 in good health and CMV-seronegative. The CDR3 coding sequence is TGTGCCAGCAGTCGGGACAGGGGGTATAACGAGCAGTACTTC. Translating gives CASSRDRGYNEQYF. The entire variable domain, with the rest obtained from reference TRBV28 and TRBJ2-7, is as follows: DVKVTQSSRYLVKRTGEKVFLECVQDMDHENMFWYRQDPGLGLRLIYFSYDVKMKEKGDIPEGYSVSREKKERFSLILESASTNQTSMYLCASSRDRGYNEQYFGPGTRLTVT.